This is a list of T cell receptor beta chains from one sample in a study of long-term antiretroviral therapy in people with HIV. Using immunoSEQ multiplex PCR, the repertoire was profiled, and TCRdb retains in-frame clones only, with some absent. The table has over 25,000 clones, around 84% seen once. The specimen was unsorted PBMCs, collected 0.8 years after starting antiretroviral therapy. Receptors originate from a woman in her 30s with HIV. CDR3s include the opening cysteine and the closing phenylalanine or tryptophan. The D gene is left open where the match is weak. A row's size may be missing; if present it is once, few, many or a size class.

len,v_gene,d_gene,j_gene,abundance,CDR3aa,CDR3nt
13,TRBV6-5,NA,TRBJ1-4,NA,CASSRGIGEKLFF,TGTGCCAGCAGCAGGGGTATTGGTGAAAAACTGTTTTTT
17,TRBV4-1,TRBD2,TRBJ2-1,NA,CASSQVDMGLAYNEQFF,TGCGCCAGCAGCCAAGTAGATATGGGACTAGCCTACAATGAGCAGTTCTTC
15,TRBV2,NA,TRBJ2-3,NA,CASSGSGSSTDTQYF,TGTGCCAGCAGTGGGTCCGGCTCAAGCACAGATACGCAGTATTTT
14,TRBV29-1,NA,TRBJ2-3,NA,CSADIADRTDTQYF,TGCAGCGCGGATATAGCGGATCGGACAGATACGCAGTATTTT
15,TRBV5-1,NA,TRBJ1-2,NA,CASSPEPSPNYGYTF,TGCGCCAGCAGCCCGGAGCCCAGTCCTAACTATGGCTACACCTTC
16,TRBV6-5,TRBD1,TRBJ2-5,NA,CASSYRDRGGSETQYF,TGTGCCAGCAGTTACCGGGACAGGGGAGGGAGTGAGACCCAGTACTTC
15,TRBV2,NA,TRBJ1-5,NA,CASSADGRGHQPQHF,TGTGCCAGCAGCGCGGACGGCAGGGGCCATCAGCCCCAGCATTTT
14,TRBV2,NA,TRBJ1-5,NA,CASVQGGSNQPQHF,TGTGCCAGCGTGCAAGGGGGGAGTAATCAGCCCCAGCATTTT
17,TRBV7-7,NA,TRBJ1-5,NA,CASSFCQARYSNQPQHF,TGTGCCAGCAGCTTTTGCCAGGCCAGATATAGCAATCAGCCCCAGCATTTT
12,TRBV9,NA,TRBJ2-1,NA,CASSVVGDEQFF,TGTGCCAGCAGCGTAGTGGGGGATGAGCAGTTCTTC
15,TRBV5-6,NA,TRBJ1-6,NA,CASSLDRQFNSPLHF,TGTGCCAGCAGCTTGGATAGACAGTTTAATTCACCCCTCCACTTT
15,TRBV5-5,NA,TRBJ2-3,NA,CASSLSLIRSDTQYF,TGTGCCAGCAGCTTGTCTTTGATTCGAAGCGATACGCAGTATTTT
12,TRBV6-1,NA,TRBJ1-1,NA,CASSEGAGEAFF,TGTGCCAGCAGTGAAGGGGCAGGTGAAGCTTTCTTT
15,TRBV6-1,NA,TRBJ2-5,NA,CASTTDSGYQETQYF,TGTGCCAGCACCACAGACTCGGGGTATCAAGAGACCCAGTACTTC
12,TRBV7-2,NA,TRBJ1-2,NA,CASSLWDYGYTF,TGTGCCAGCAGCCTATGGGACTATGGCTACACCTTC
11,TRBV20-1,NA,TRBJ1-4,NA,CSAWRNEKLFF,TGCAGTGCGTGGAGAAATGAAAAACTGTTTTTT
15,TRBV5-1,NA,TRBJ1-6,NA,CASSAVYSGDSPLHF,TGCGCCAGCAGCGCCGTATATTCAGGGGATTCACCCCTCCACTTT
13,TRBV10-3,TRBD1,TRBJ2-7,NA,CAIQETGDYEQYF,TGTGCCATCCAAGAGACAGGGGACTACGAGCAGTACTTC
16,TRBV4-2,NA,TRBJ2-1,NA,CASSQQTGSSYNEQFF,TGTGCCAGCAGCCAACAAACAGGGAGCTCCTACAATGAGCAGTTCTTC
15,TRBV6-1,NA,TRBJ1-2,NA,CASNNIFSNNYGYTF,TGTGCCAGCAATAATATCTTTAGCAATAACTATGGCTACACCTTC
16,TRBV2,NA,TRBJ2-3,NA,CASSPRAPGSSDTQYF,TGTGCCAGCAGTCCTCGGGCTCCGGGGAGCTCAGATACGCAGTATTTT
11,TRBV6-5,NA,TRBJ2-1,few,CASSYRGEQFF,TGTGCCAGCAGTTACCGGGGGGAGCAGTTCTTC
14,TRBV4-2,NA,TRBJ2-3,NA,CASSQVASTDTQYF,TGTGCCAGCAGCCAAGTTGCGAGTACAGATACGCAGTATTTT
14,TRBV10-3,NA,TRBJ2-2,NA,CAISEEGRGGELFF,TGTGCCATCAGTGAGGAGGGGCGGGGCGGGGAGCTGTTTTTT
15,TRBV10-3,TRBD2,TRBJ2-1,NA,CAISFSGGAKDEQFF,TGTGCCATCAGTTTTAGCGGGGGGGCCAAGGATGAGCAGTTCTTC
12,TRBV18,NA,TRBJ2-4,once,CASSPFAGTLYF,TGTGCCAGCTCACCATTTGCAGGTACCCTCTACTTC
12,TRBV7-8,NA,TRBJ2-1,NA,CASSHSGYEQFF,TGTGCCAGCAGCCATTCAGGGTATGAGCAGTTCTTC
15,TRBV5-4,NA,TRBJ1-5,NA,CASSLGGGRDQPQHF,TGTGCCAGCAGCTTGGGGGGAGGGAGAGATCAGCCCCAGCATTTT
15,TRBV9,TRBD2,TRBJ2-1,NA,CASSVVSGGSNEQFF,TGTGCCAGCAGCGTAGTCAGCGGGGGATCCAATGAGCAGTTCTTC